This T cell receptor (beta chain) was obtained from a study of blood T cell repertoires in COVID-19. About the research overall: Donors in Cohort 3 counted as recovered after two negative PCRs, clearance, or symptom resolution.

Original processing methods: Scientists estimated how many nucleated cells there were by amplifying reference gene primers. The assay was immunoSEQ multiplex PCR, and TCRdb's table has in-frame clones only and misses some. V, J and clone size were drawn from that table, and D and trimming were deduced from the DNA. Here the sample spans fewer than 250,000 clones, around 86% being singletons. The cohort comprised adults aged about 18 to 90 years residing in 20 to 25 US areas. Germline CDR1 reads SEHNR; CDR2 reads FQNEAQ (reference sequence). This CDR3 contains 17 residues. V lost 3 bases, J lost 2 bases, and 5 bases stayed unmatched.

The V gene is TRBV7-9, the J gene TRBJ2-1; 12 nucleotides agree with TRBD2. Specimen: PBMCs or T cells enriched from blood (not recorded which). This TCR was sampled from a man aged 25 to 40 in a cohort exposed to, infected with or recovered from COVID-19 (not recorded which). CDR3 nucleotide sequence: TGTGCCAGCAGCTTGCAGACTAGCGGGAGAGCCTACAATGAGCAGTTCTTC. Its protein is CASSLQTSGRAYNEQFF.